Listed here are 14 T cell receptor beta chains from one sample, sequenced in a study of cytomegalovirus exposure and HLA in healthy donors. Use of 60 Vbeta and 13 Jbeta primers characterized the PCR. Assay: immunoSEQ multiplex PCR; the TCRdb copy retains only in-frame clones and omits some. The sample yields around 200,000 clones, 70% to 85% seen once. The sample comprised PBMCs. These receptors all stem from a man in his fifties or sixties in good health and CMV-seronegative.

The chain has TRBV2 and TRBJ1-4; 9 bases map to TRBD1. Germline values: CDR1 SNHLY, CDR2 FYNNEI. V gave up 6 bases and J gave up 4 bases; unmatched junction bases: 9. The CDR3 is 16 residues long. In nucleotides, the CDR3 is TGTGCCAGCAGGGAGTACAGGGGGCAGGGTAATGAAAAACTGTTTTTT. Its translation is CASREYRGQGNEKLFF. The full variable domain, completed using reference TRBV2 and TRBJ1-4, is EPEVTQTPSHQVTQMGQEVILRCVPISNHLYFYWYRQILGQKVEFLVSFYNNEISEKSEIFDDQFSVERPDGSNFTLKIRSTKLEDSAMYFCASREYRGQGNEKLFFGSGTQLSVL.

The table lists this clone with a few counts. V gene TRBV18 combines with J gene TRBJ2-1; 7 nucleotides align to TRBD2. The V and J ends lost 0 bases and 2 bases, in that order; junction bases with no gene match: 1. Per the germline V gene, CDR1 is KGHSH and CDR2 is LQKENI. The CDR3 totals 15 residues. The CDR3 region is CASSPPSGTYNEQFF. In DNA, the CDR3 is TGTGCCAGCTCACCACCAAGCGGGACCTACAATGAGCAGTTCTTC.

The chain recombines TRBV27 with TRBJ2-7; a weak D match, TRBD1 (6 bases). The CDR3 consists of 13 residues. Trimming took 4 bases from V and 2 from J, leaving 9 bases between them. Germline CDR1 reads MNHEY; CDR2 reads SMNVEV (reference sequence). The CDR3 DNA follows: TGTGCCAGCAGTTGGGACAAGACCTACGAGCAGTACTTC. Translation gives CASSWDKTYEQYF.

The chain couples TRBV5-1 to TRBJ2-1, with 9 bases lining up with TRBD2. V shed 0 bases, J shed 7 bases, and the junction held 8 bases outside the gene matches. This CDR3 is built from 16 residues. Germline values: CDR1 SGHRS, CDR2 YFSETQ. Here the CDR3 reads CASSLAPSGALNEQFF. Written as DNA, the CDR3 is TGCGCCAGCAGCTTGGCGCCTAGCGGGGCCCTTAATGAGCAGTTCTTC.

This chain links TRBV5-1 with TRBJ2-5; 8 bases agree with TRBD2. CDR3 length: 15 amino acids. Germline values: CDR1 SGHRS, CDR2 YFSETQ. V lost 0 bases, J lost 2 bases, and 3 bases stayed unmatched. The CDR3 spells CASSLDGRVQETQYF. Here the CDR3 DNA reads TGCGCCAGCAGCTTGGACGGGAGGGTGCAAGAGACCCAGTACTTC.

The chain couples TRBV2 to TRBJ2-7; 10 nucleotides agree with TRBD2. With 3 bases clipped from V and 1 base from J, the junction kept 12 bases outside the gene matches. Germline V gene data show CDR1 as SNHLY and CDR2 as FYNNEI. The CDR3 consists of 18 residues. The CDR3 DNA sequence: TGTGCCAGCAGTGAGGACCTAGCGGGAGAGAGAAGATCCTACGAGCAGTACTTC. Its protein product is CASSEDLAGERRSYEQYF.

This sequence joins TRBV5-1 and TRBJ1-4; TRBD1 aligns across 7 bases. The V gene end was trimmed by 4 bases and the J gene end by 1 base; junction bases not matched to a gene: 4. Germline CDR1 is SGHRS and CDR2 is YFSETQ. This CDR3 is built from 15 residues. CDR3 amino acids: CASSLRGLTNEKLFF. CDR3 coding DNA: TGCGCCAGCAGCCTCAGGGGGTTAACTAATGAAAAACTGTTTTTT.

The rearrangement uses TRBV27 and TRBJ2-4, with TRBD2 matching over 9 bases. CDR1 is MNHEY and CDR2 is SMNVEV in the germline V gene (reference sequence). V trimming: 1 base; J trimming: 9 bases; junction bases outside the gene matches: 10. The CDR3 runs 16 residues. In DNA form, the CDR3 reads TGTGCCAGCAGTTTATATGCGGGAGGGCGAGGAAGCATTCAGTACTTC. This encodes CASSLYAGGRGSIQYF.

The rearrangement links TRBV27 to TRBJ2-1; 7 nucleotides align to TRBD2. Germline CDR1 reads MNHEY; CDR2 reads SMNVEV (reference sequence). Trimming removed 6 bases from V and 8 bases from J; junction bases left unmatched: 16. The CDR3 loop spans 16 amino acids. The CDR3 DNA reads as TGTGCCAGCAGCCTGGGAAAGGGAGGGGTTTCTTATGAGCAGTTCTTC. Translated: CASSLGKGGVSYEQFF.

This clone has more than one count but fewer than ten. The rearrangement uses TRBV7-9 and TRBJ2-5, with 14 bases fitting TRBD2. CDR1 SEHNR and CDR2 FQNEAQ come from the germline V gene (reference sequence). CDR3 length equals 16 residues. V was clipped by 5 bases and J by 5 bases; unmatched bases: 7. The CDR3 is CASSPGTSGSWETQYF. The CDR3 DNA is TGTGCCAGCAGCCCAGGGACTAGCGGGAGCTGGGAGACCCAGTACTTC.

The V call is TRBV29-1, the J call TRBJ1-1; 8 nucleotides align to TRBD1. Trimming at V came to 6 bases and at J to 6 bases, leaving 3 bases not matched to a gene. Germline values: CDR1 SQVTM, CDR2 ANQGSEA. The CDR3 spans 11 residues. The CDR3 loop reads CSVQGAPEAFF. The CDR3 DNA sequence: TGCAGCGTCCAGGGGGCCCCTGAAGCTTTCTTT.

This sequence joins TRBV28 and TRBJ2-2, with a possible D match to TRBD1 (5 bases). The CDR3 covers 13 residues. Germline CDR1 is MDHEN and CDR2 is SYDVKM. Trimming pared 8 bases from V and 1 base from J, leaving 8 bases between. Here the CDR3 reads CASRDRNTGELFF. The CDR3 DNA is TGTGCCAGCCGTGACAGGAACACCGGGGAGCTGTTTTTT.

The chain recombines TRBV27 with TRBJ1-1; TRBD1 matches 9 bases. The trim removed 6 bases at V and 5 bases at J, leaving 7 bases unmatched. The CDR3 runs 14 residues. Germline lookup yields CDR1 MNHEY and CDR2 SMNVEV (reference sequence). CDR3 in amino acids: CASRWTGDFTEAFF. DNA for the CDR3: TGTGCCAGCAGGTGGACAGGGGACTTTACTGAAGCTTTCTTT.

The V call is TRBV4-1, the J call TRBJ2-2, with 12 bases identical to TRBD2. With V trimmed by 0 bases and J by 5 bases, 7 bases remained unmatched. This CDR3 region has 18 residues. Germline CDR1 MGHRA, CDR2 YSYEKL. The CDR3 region is CASSQDWLAGGRTGELFF. CDR3 coding DNA: TGCGCCAGCAGCCAAGATTGGCTAGCGGGGGGGCGGACCGGGGAGCTGTTTTTT.